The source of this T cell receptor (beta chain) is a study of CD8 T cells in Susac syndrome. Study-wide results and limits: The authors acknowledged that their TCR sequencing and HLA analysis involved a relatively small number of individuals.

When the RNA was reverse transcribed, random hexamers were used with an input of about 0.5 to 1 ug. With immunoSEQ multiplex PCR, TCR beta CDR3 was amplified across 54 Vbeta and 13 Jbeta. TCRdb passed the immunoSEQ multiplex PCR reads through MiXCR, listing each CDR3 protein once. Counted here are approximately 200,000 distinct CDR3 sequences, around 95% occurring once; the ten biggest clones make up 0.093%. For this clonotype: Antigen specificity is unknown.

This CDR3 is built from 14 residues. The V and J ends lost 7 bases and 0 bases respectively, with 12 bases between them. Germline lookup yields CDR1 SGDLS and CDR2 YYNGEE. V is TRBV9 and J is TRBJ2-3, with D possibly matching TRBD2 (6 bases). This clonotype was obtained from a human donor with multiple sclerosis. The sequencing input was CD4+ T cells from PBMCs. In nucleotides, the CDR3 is TGTGCCAGCGGGGACTCCCCGAGCACAGATACGCAGTATTTT. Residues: CASGDSPSTDTQYF.